The 24 T cell receptor beta chains below come from one sample, sequenced in a study of blood T cell repertoires in COVID-19. Produced via immunoSEQ multiplex PCR; TCRdb's table is partial and in-frame only. The sample contains roughly 80,000 clones, more than 65% of which appear only once. Material for sequencing was peripheral blood. These TCRs come from a man aged 80 or over with acute or convalescent COVID-19.

This clone turned up a few times. The chain combines TRBV10-2 with TRBJ2-7; D may be TRBD2 (5 bases). The germline CDR1 and CDR2 sequences are WSHSY and SAAADI. Trimming took off 4 bases at V and 4 bases at J, with 8 bases between the two ends. The CDR3 length is 12 residues. As DNA, the CDR3 is TGCGCCAGCAGTGTCGGAGGTTACGAGCAGTACTTC. Translation: CASSVGGYEQYF.

The J gene is TRBJ1-5, the V gene TRBV10-2, with D possibly being TRBD1 (6 bases). Germline assignment: CDR1 WSHSY and CDR2 SAAADI. CDR3 length equals 14 residues. The V gene lost 6 bases and the J gene lost 2 bases, with 11 bases spanning the gap. The DNA for the CDR3 is TGCGCCAGCAGAGTTGCAGGGGGCAATCAGCCCCAGCATTTT. Protein product: CASRVAGGNQPQHF.

The V and J genes are TRBV14 and TRBJ1-3, with 7 bases that match TRBD1. The V gene end was trimmed by 1 base and the J gene end by 2 bases; junction bases not matched to a gene: 2. Looked up from germline, CDR1 is SGHDN and CDR2 is FVKESK. CDR3 length equals 15 residues. CDR3 sequence reads: CASSQARGPGNTIYF. For the CDR3, the DNA is TGTGCCAGCAGCCAAGCAAGGGGGCCTGGAAACACCATATATTTT.

This clone was picked up one time. The rearrangement uses TRBV7-3 and TRBJ2-5; 13 bases line up with TRBD2. The germline CDR1 and CDR2 sequences are SGHTA and FQGTGA. Trimming took 5 bases from V and 3 from J; bases not matched to a gene: 9. The CDR3 runs to 17 residues. CDR3 in amino acids: CASSEYPGLAGKETQYF. In DNA form, the CDR3 reads TGTGCCAGCAGCGAGTACCCGGGACTAGCGGGGAAAGAGACCCAGTACTTC.

DNA for the CDR3: TGCGCCAGCAGTACAGGGGGCCAAGGCAATGAGCAGTTCTTC. This sequence encodes CASSTGGQGNEQFF. The chain has TRBV10-1 and TRBJ2-1, with 9 bases that match TRBD1. With V trimmed by 5 bases and J by 6 bases, 5 bases remained unmatched. Looked up from germline, CDR1 is WNHNN and CDR2 is SYGVQD (reference sequence). The CDR3 runs 14 residues.

This clone was observed a few times. This rearrangement joins TRBV7-8 to TRBJ2-2, with TRBD2 matching over 7 bases. This CDR3 has 16 amino acids. Losses at the gene ends were 5 bases for V and 0 bases for J; bases not matched to a gene: 6. Germline V lookup: CDR1 SGHVS, CDR2 FQNEAQ. This chain's CDR3 is CASSRRGETNTGELFF. In DNA, the CDR3 is TGTGCCAGCAGCCGACGGGGGGAGACGAACACCGGGGAGCTGTTTTTT.

The chain uses TRBV5-3 and TRBJ2-3; TRBD2 agrees at 14 bases. TRBV5-3 has ORF status, its function being uncertain. V dropped 3 bases and J dropped 4; count of bases not matched to a gene: 7. The CDR3 is 17 residues long. The CDR3 DNA reads as TGTGCCAGAAGCTCCCGACCGACTAGCGGGGGGGCAGATACGCAGTATTTT. Translating it yields CARSSRPTSGGADTQYF.

V usage is TRBV6-6 and J usage is TRBJ2-7; 7 bases are a match to TRBD2. The CDR3 spans 13 residues. The junction had 3 bases not matched to a gene; V was cut back by 1 base and J by 6 bases. Germline V gene data show CDR1 as MNHNY and CDR2 as SVGAGI (reference sequence). The CDR3 protein is CASSYFREGEQYF. DNA for the CDR3: TGTGCCAGCAGTTACTTCAGGGAGGGCGAGCAGTACTTC.

Only one count was recorded for this clone. The chain recombines TRBV7-6 with TRBJ2-3; TRBD1 matches at 9 bases. The J segment lost 2 bases and the V segment lost 5 bases, leaving 8 bases of the junction unmatched. The CDR3 spans 16 residues. Germline V gene lookup returns CDR1 SGHVS and CDR2 FNYEAQ. CDR3 nucleotide sequence: TGTGCCAGCAGCCTAACGACAGGGGGAACCACAGATACGCAGTATTTT. Protein: CASSLTTGGTTDTQYF. The full variable domain, with the rest looked up from reference TRBV7-6 and TRBJ2-3, is GAGVSQSPRYKVTKRGQDVALRCDPISGHVSLYWYRQALGQGPEFLTYFNYEAQQDKSGLPNDRFSAERPEGSISTLTIQRTEQRDSAMYRCASSLTTGGTTDTQYFGPGTRLTVL.

This chain links TRBV3-1 (or the pseudogene TRBV3-2) with TRBJ1-6; maybe TRBD1 (5 bases). Germline CDR1 is LGHDT and CDR2 is YNNKEL (reference sequence). This CDR3 has 14 residues. Trimming left V 2 bases short and J 6 bases short, with 8 bases between. This CDR3 reads CASSQRGPNSPLHF. The CDR3 DNA is TGTGCCAGCAGCCAAAGGGGTCCTAATTCACCCCTCCACTTT.

The V and J genes are TRBV20-1 and TRBJ2-7; 9 bases are a match to TRBD1. Looked up from germline, CDR1 is DFQATT and CDR2 is SNEGSKA (reference sequence). The CDR3 contains 15 residues. V trimming: 3 bases; J trimming: 4 bases; junction bases outside the gene matches: 10. The CDR3 here is CSASSPGQGRYEQYF. In DNA, the CDR3 is TGCAGTGCTAGTTCGCCGGGACAGGGCAGATACGAGCAGTACTTC.

There are a few counts of this clone. The chain is built from TRBV11-2 and TRBJ2-3; D is uncertain. Germline V gives CDR1 SGHAT, CDR2 FQNNGV. Trimming left V 5 bases short and J 0 bases short, with 18 bases between. CDR3 length: 17 residues. The chain's CDR3 is CASSAPAQTYSTDTQYF. The CDR3 bases are TGTGCCAGCAGCGCCCCGGCGCAGACTTATAGCACAGATACGCAGTATTTT.

This rearrangement joins TRBV6-5 to TRBJ2-5; 7 bases match TRBD1. J lost 2 bases, V lost 6 bases, and 9 bases had no gene match. The CDR3 is 15 amino acids. In germline, CDR1 is MNHEY, CDR2 SVGAGI. The CDR3 DNA reads as TGTGCCAGCAGGGTGGACAGGCTAGTTCAAGAGACCCAGTACTTC. It translates to CASRVDRLVQETQYF.

The CDR3 DNA follows: TGTGCCAGCAACCCAGGCGGGGGGACCTACGAGCAGTACTTC. It encodes CASNPGGGTYEQYF. The V call is TRBV5-5, the J call TRBJ2-7, with 8 nucleotides matching TRBD2. There are 14 residues in the CDR3. The junction had 7 bases not matched to a gene; V was cut back by 6 bases and J by 2 bases. CDR1 is SGHKS, CDR2 YYEKEE, per germline (reference sequence).

V is TRBV4-1 and J is TRBJ2-3; 9 bases map to TRBD2. The CDR3 consists of 19 residues. With V trimmed by 1 base and J by 1 base, 12 bases remained unmatched. Germline lookup yields CDR1 MGHRA and CDR2 YSYEKL. CDR3 nucleotides: TGCGCCAGCAGCCAAGTCCCCAGCGGGGGGCGGGCGGGCACAGATACGCAGTATTTT. Its protein product is CASSQVPSGGRAGTDTQYF.

CDR3 nucleotides: TGTGCCAGCAGTTGGAGAGATAACACCGGGGAGCTGTTTTTT. It codes for CASSWRDNTGELFF. This chain links TRBV6-5 with TRBJ2-2, with D unresolved. V gave up 4 bases and J gave up 2 bases, with 8 bases separating them. The CDR3 sequence is 14 residues long. Germline V gene data show CDR1 as MNHEY and CDR2 as SVGAGI.

This clone appeared a few times. The junction departs from the called germline gene at one end, perhaps through a read error. The chain joins TRBV7-9 to TRBJ1-1, with D tentatively TRBD1 (6 bases). Germline assignment: CDR1 SEHNR and CDR2 FQNEAQ (reference sequence). This CDR3 has 14 amino acids. DNA for the CDR3: TGTGCCAGCAGCCTACTCCTGGACAGCTCTGAGGCTTTCTTT. It specifies CASSLLLDSSEAFF.

V usage is TRBV7-2 and J usage is TRBJ1-1, with unresolved D. V lost 5 bases, J lost 1 base, and 11 bases lay in between. Germline V gives CDR1 SGHTA, CDR2 FQGNSA. This CDR3 contains 14 residues. The CDR3: CASSLTGTNTEAFF. As DNA, the CDR3 is TGTGCCAGCAGCCTGACGGGTACGAACACTGAAGCTTTCTTT.

V gene TRBV7-8 combines with J gene TRBJ2-4; 9 bases align to TRBD1. The CDR3 loop spans 15 amino acids. Germline loops: CDR1 SGHVS, CDR2 FQNEAQ. J lost 5 bases, V lost 2 bases, and 4 bases had no gene match. This CDR3 reads CASSLRTGVQNIQYF. The CDR3 DNA sequence: TGTGCCAGCAGCTTAAGGACAGGGGTCCAAAACATTCAGTACTTC.

This rearrangement joins TRBV11-2 to TRBJ1-1; 7 bases map to TRBD1. This CDR3 is 16 amino acids long. V shed 6 bases and J 0 bases; nucleotides not matched to a gene: 10. Germline V gene data show CDR1 as SGHAT and CDR2 as FQNNGV. This CDR3 reads CASSSPRTGMNTEAFF. The CDR3 DNA is TGTGCCAGCAGTTCGCCCCGGACAGGAATGAACACTGAAGCTTTCTTT.

The chain carries TRBV6-5 and TRBJ1-2, with a weak D call TRBD1 (5 bases). This CDR3 region has 13 residues. V dropped 10 bases and J dropped 0 bases, with 12 bases sitting between them. CDR1 and CDR2 (germline): MNHEY, SVGAGI. The CDR3, as DNA: TGTGCCACCCAGGGACTTGCTAACTATGGCTACACCTTC. It encodes CATQGLANYGYTF.

This chain uses TRBV10-1 with TRBJ2-3; the D gene is possibly TRBD1 (5 bases). Trimming left V 5 bases short and J 2 bases short, with 11 bases between. The CDR3 has 14 residues. Per germline, CDR1 WNHNN and CDR2 SYGVQD (reference sequence). DNA of the CDR3: TGCGCCAGCAGTCCCGGACAACCCACAGATACGCAGTATTTT. It specifies CASSPGQPTDTQYF.

The CDR3 coding sequence is TGTGCCAGCAGCTTGGGGACAGGGATAGGTCAGGATGGCTACACCTTC. Translating it yields CASSLGTGIGQDGYTF. The chain recombines TRBV5-4 with TRBJ1-2; 8 bases are shared with TRBD1. V shed 0 bases and J 6 bases; nucleotides not matched to a gene: 10. CDR1 is SGHNT, CDR2 YYREEE, per germline (reference sequence). CDR3 length: 16 amino acids.

This clone was seen only a few times. V usage is TRBV11-3 and J usage is TRBJ2-3, with 8 bases matching TRBD1. Looked up from germline, CDR1 is SGHNT and CDR2 is YENEEA. With V trimmed by 1 base and J by 6 bases, 6 bases remained unmatched. This CDR3 has 15 amino acids. CDR3: CASSLGQGLFDTQYF. Written as DNA, the CDR3 is TGTGCCAGCAGCTTAGGACAGGGGTTGTTTGATACGCAGTATTTT. The full variable domain, in which reference TRBV11-3 and TRBJ2-3 provide the parts outside the CDR3, is EAGVVQSPRYKIIEKKQPVAFWCNPISGHNTLYWYLQNLGQGPELLIRYENEEAVDDSQLPKDRFSAERLKGVDSTLKIQPAELGDSAVYLCASSLGQGLFDTQYFGPGTRLTVL.